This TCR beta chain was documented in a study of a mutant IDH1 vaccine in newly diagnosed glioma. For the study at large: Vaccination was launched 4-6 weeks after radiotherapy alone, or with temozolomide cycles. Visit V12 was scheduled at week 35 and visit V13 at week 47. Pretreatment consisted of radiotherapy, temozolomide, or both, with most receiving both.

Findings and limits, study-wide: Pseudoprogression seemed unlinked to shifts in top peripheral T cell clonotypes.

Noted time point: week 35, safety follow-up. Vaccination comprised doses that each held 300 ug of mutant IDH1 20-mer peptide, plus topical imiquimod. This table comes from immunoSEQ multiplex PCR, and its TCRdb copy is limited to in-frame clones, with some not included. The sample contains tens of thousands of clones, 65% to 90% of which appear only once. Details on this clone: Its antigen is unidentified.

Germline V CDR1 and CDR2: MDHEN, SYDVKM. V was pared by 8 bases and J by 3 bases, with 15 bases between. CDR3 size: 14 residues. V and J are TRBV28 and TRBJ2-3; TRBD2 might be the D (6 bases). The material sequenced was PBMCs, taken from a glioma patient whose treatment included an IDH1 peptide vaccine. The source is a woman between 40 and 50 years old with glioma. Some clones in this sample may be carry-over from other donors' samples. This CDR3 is CASLRPGLTDTQYF. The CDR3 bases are TGTGCCAGCCTCCGACCGGGACTTACAGATACGCAGTATTTT.